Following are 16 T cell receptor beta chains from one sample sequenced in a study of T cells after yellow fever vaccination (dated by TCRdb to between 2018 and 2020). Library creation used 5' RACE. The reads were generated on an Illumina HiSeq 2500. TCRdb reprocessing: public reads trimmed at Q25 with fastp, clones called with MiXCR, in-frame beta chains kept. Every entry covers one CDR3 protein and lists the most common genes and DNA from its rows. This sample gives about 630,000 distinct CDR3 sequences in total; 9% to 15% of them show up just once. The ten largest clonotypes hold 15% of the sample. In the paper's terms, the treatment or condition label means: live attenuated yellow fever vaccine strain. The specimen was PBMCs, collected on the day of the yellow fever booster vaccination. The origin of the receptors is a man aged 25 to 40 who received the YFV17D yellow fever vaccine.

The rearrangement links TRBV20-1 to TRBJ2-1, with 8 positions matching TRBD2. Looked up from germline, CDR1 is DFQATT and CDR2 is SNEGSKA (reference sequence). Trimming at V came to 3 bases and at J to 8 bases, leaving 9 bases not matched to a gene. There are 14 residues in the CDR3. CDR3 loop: CSARGSGSIYEQFF. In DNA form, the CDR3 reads TGCAGTGCTAGGGGGAGCGGGAGTATCTATGAGCAGTTCTTC.

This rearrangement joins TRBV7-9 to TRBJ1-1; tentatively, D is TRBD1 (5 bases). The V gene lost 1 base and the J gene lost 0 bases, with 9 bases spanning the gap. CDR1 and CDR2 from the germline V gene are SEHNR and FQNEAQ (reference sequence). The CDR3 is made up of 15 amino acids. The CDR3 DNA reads TGTGCCAGCAGCTTAGGAGGGGTCCTGAACACTGAAGCTTTCTTT. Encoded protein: CASSLGGVLNTEAFF.

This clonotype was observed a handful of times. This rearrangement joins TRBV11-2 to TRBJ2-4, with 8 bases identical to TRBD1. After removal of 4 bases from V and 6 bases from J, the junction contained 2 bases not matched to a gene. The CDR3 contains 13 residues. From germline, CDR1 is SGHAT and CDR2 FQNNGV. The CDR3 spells CASSSGTGNIQYF. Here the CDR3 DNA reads TGTGCCAGCAGCTCGGGGACAGGAAACATTCAGTACTTC.

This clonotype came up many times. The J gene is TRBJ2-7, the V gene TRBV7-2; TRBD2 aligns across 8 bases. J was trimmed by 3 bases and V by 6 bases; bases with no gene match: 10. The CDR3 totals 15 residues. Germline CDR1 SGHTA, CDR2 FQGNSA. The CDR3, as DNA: TGTGCCAGCAGTCAAAATAGCGGGATCCGCTACGAGCAGTACTTC. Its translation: CASSQNSGIRYEQYF.

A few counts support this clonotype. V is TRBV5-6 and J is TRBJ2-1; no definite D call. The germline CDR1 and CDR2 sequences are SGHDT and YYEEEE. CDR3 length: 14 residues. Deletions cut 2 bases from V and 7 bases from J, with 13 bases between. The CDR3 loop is CASSFTLKGNEQFF. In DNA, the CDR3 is TGTGCCAGCAGCTTTACCCTTAAAGGGAATGAGCAGTTCTTC.

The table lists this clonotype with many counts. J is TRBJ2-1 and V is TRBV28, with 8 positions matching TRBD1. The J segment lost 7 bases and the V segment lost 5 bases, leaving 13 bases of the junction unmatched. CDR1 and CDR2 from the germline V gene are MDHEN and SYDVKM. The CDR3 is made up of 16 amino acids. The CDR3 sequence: CASSPPLGQGGNEQFF. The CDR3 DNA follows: TGTGCCAGCAGTCCTCCCCTCGGACAGGGTGGGAATGAGCAGTTCTTC.

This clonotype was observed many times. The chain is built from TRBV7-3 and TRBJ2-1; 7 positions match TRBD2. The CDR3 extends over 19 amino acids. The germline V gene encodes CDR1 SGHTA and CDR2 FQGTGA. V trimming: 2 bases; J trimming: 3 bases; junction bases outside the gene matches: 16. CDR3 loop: CASSLGPVSGKRGYNEQFF. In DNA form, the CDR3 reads TGTGCCAGCAGCTTAGGGCCCGTAAGCGGGAAGAGGGGCTACAATGAGCAGTTCTTC.

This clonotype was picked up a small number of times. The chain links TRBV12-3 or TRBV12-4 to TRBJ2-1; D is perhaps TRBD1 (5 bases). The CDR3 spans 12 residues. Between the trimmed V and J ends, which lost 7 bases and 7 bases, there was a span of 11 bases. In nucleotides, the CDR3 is TGTGCCAGCAACTTAGGGGTGAATGAGCAGTTCTTC. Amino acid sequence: CASNLGVNEQFF.

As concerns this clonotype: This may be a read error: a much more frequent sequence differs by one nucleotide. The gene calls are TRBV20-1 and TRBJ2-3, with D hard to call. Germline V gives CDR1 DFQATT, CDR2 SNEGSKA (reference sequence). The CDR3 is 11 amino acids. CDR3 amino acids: CGTRGTDTQYF. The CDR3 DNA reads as TGCGGCACAAGAGGCACAGATACGCAGTATTTT.

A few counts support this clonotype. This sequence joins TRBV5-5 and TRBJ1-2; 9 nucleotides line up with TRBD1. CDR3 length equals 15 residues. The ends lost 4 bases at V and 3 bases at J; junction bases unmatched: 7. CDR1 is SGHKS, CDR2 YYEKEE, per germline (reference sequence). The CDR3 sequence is CASSVGQGMDYGYTF. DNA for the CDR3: TGTGCCAGCAGCGTCGGACAGGGGATGGACTATGGCTACACCTTC.

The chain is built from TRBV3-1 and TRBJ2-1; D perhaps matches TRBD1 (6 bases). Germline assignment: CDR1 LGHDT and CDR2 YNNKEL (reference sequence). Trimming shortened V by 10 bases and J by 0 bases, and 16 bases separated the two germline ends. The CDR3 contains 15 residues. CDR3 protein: CATSLGGSSYNEQFF. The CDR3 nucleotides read TGTGCCACCTCCTTAGGGGGTAGCTCCTACAATGAGCAGTTCTTC.

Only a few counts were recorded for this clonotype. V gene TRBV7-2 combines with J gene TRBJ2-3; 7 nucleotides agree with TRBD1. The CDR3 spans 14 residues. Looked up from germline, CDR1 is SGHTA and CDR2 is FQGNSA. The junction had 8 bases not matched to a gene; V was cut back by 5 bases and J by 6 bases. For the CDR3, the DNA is TGTGCCAGCAGCCCAGGGGGTAGGGTGGATACGCAGTATTTT. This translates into CASSPGGRVDTQYF. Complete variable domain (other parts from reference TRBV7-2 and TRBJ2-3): GAGVSQSPSNKVTEKGKDVELRCDPISGHTALYWYRQSLGQGLEFLIYFQGNSAPDKSGLPSDRFSAERTGGSVSTLTIQRTQQEDSAVYLCASSPGGRVDTQYFGPGTRLTVL.

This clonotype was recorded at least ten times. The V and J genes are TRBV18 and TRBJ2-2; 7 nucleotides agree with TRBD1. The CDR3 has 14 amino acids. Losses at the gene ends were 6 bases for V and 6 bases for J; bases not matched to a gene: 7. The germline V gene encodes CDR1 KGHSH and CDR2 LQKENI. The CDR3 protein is CASSADRAPGELFF. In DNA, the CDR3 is TGTGCCAGCTCGGCCGACAGGGCTCCCGGGGAGCTGTTTTTT.

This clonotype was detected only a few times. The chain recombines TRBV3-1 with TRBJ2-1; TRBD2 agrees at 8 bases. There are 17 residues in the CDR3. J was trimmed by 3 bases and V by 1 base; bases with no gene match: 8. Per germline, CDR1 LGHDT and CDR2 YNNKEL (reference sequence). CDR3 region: CASSQGGSGKIYNEQFF. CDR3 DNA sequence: TGTGCCAGCAGCCAAGGTGGTAGCGGGAAGATCTACAATGAGCAGTTCTTC.

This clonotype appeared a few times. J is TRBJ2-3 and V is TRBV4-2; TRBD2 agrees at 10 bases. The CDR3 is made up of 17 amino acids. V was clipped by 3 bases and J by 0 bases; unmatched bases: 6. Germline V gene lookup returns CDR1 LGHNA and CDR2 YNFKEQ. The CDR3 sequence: CASSQPGLAVSTDTQYF. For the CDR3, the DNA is TGTGCCAGCAGCCAGCCTGGACTAGCGGTGAGCACAGATACGCAGTATTTT.

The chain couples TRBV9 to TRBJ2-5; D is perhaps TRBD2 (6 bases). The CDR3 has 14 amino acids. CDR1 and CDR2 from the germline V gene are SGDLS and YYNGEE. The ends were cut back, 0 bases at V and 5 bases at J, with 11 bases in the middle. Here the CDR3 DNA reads TGTGCCAGCAGCGTAGTTGGCGGGGACGAGACCCAGTACTTC. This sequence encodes CASSVVGGDETQYF.